This T cell receptor beta chain was profiled in a study of T-cell memory formation after mild COVID-19. Study-level background: There were largely donor-specific TCR clusters.

This CDR3 spans 12 amino acids. Germline CDR1 SNHLY, CDR2 FYNNEI. Trimming took 4 bases from V and 3 from J, leaving 6 bases between them. TCRdb reprocessed the 5' RACE reads via MiXCR and lists one record per CDR3 protein. This table holds around 150,000 distinct CDR3 sequences, roughly 28% found once. Study-wide results and caveats: Shrinking CD4+ clones were chiefly CM and EM; CD8+ ones were chiefly EMRA.

To note about this clonotype: Its antigen is unidentified.

The chain links TRBV2 to TRBJ2-5; D ambiguous. Sequencing was carried out using PBMCs or a T cell subset sorted from them (not recorded which). The receptor's source is an adult woman who had mild COVID-19 (a few samples of this study predate the infection). Cell type and time point are not known. CDR3 sequence (DNA): TGTGCCAGCAGTGTATGGGAAGAGACCCAGTACTTC. This gives the protein CASSVWEETQYF. The full variable domain, its missing parts supplied by reference TRBV2 and TRBJ2-5, is EPEVTQTPSHQVTQMGQEVILRCVPISNHLYFYWYRQILGQKVEFLVSFYNNEISEKSEIFDDQFSVERPDGSNFTLKIRSTKLEDSAMYFCASSVWEETQYFGPGTRLLVL.